One sample yielded the 29 T cell receptor beta chains listed below, sequenced in a study of control samples from healthy donors and cancer patients. TCRdb keeps only in-frame clones here, not all; method: immunoSEQ multiplex PCR. This sample has 80,000 or so clones, with around 92% found just once. Source material: blood. The receptors were sampled from a woman in her fifties or sixties in good health.

The V gene is TRBV24-1, the J gene TRBJ1-2; no firm D call. CDR3 length: 14 amino acids. The V gene's germline CDR1 is KGHDR and CDR2 SFDVKD. V was pared by 0 bases and J by 2 bases, with 6 bases between. CDR3 DNA sequence: TGTGCCACCAGTGATTTGAGGGTCAACTATGGCTACACCTTC. Its translation: CATSDLRVNYGYTF.

This rearrangement joins TRBV6-5 to TRBJ1-2; the D is unclear. Germline CDR1 is MNHEY and CDR2 is SVGAGI. This CDR3 contains 13 residues. V was pared by 2 bases and J by 0 bases, with 4 bases between. CDR3: CASSYGANYGYTF. The CDR3 DNA sequence: TGTGCCAGCAGTTACGGAGCTAACTATGGCTACACCTTC.

This chain joins TRBV19 and TRBJ1-5, with no clear D. V gave up 3 bases and J gave up 11 bases, with 23 bases separating them. The CDR3 runs 16 residues. CDR1 LNHDA and CDR2 SQIVND come from the germline V gene (reference sequence). The CDR3, as DNA: TGTGCCAGTAGTATTAGTACCGGGCGGACGGTTAGGGCCCAGCATTTT. This codes for CASSISTGRTVRAQHF.

This chain uses TRBV19 with TRBJ2-5, with D maybe TRBD2 (6 bases). The V end was cut by 5 bases, the J end by 2 bases, with 15 bases between. The germline gives CDR1 LNHDA, CDR2 SQIVND (reference sequence). CDR3 length: 15 residues. The CDR3 here is CASSSRPGLQETQYF. The DNA of the CDR3 is TGTGCCAGTAGTTCACGACCGGGACTGCAAGAGACCCAGTACTTC. Full variable domain (rest looked up from reference TRBV19 and TRBJ2-5): DGGITQSPKYLFRKEGQNVTLSCEQNLNHDAMYWYRQDPGQGLRLIYYSQIVNDFQKGDIAEGYSVSREKKESFPLTVTSAQKNPTAFYLCASSSRPGLQETQYFGPGTRLLVL.

This rearrangement joins TRBV9 to TRBJ2-2, with TRBD1 matching over 7 bases. Germline V gene sequence: CDR1 SGDLS, CDR2 YYNGEE. J was trimmed by 0 bases and V by 3 bases; bases with no gene match: 5. This CDR3 is 16 amino acids long. CDR3: CASSAVQGTNTGELFF. The CDR3 DNA reads as TGTGCCAGCAGCGCCGTACAGGGGACGAACACCGGGGAGCTGTTTTTT.

This chain links TRBV10-3 with TRBJ2-1, with D unresolved. V lost 0 bases, J lost 5 bases, and 20 bases lay in between. Germline V lookup: CDR1 ENHRY, CDR2 SYGVKD. The CDR3 consists of 18 residues. Here the CDR3 reads CAISESNSPRMLDNEQFF. The CDR3 DNA reads as TGTGCCATCAGTGAGTCGAATAGTCCCAGGATGTTGGACAATGAGCAGTTCTTC.

This rearrangement joins TRBV5-6 to TRBJ1-5, with 9 bases aligning to TRBD1. Looked up from germline, CDR1 is SGHDT and CDR2 is YYEEEE. The trim removed 4 bases at V and 7 bases at J, leaving 12 bases unmatched. This CDR3 is built from 16 residues. The CDR3 DNA reads as TGTGCCAGCAGCAAAGCCGGGACAGGGTTAGGGCAGCCCCAGCATTTT. Translation: CASSKAGTGLGQPQHF.

The chain combines TRBV10-2 with TRBJ2-1; no clear D. The CDR3 extends over 11 amino acids. The V and J ends lost 8 bases and 4 bases respectively, with 6 bases between them. Per the germline V gene, CDR1 is WSHSY and CDR2 is SAAADI. CDR3 amino acids: CASEGYNEQFF. Here the CDR3 DNA reads TGCGCCAGCGAAGGATACAATGAGCAGTTCTTC.

The J gene is TRBJ1-1, the V gene TRBV19, with D possibly TRBD1 on 6 matching bases. The germline CDR1 and CDR2 sequences are LNHDA and SQIVND (reference sequence). V was cut by 9 bases and J by 10 bases, with 18 bases left in between. This CDR3 spans 12 amino acids. CDR3 residues: CASLGAGTPAFF. The CDR3 bases are TGTGCCAGCCTGGGGGCAGGGACTCCAGCTTTCTTT.

This chain joins TRBV11-2 and TRBJ2-3; no clear D gene. The V end lost 5 bases, the J end lost 6 bases, and 9 bases lay between the germline ends. Germline V gene sequence: CDR1 SGHAT, CDR2 FQNNGV. This CDR3 has 12 residues. The CDR3 loop reads CASSPGFDTQYF. CDR3 in DNA: TGTGCCAGCAGCCCAGGTTTTGATACGCAGTATTTT.

The chain employs TRBV7-2 and TRBJ2-7, with TRBD1 as a possible D gene (6 bases). Trimming cost V 4 bases and J 9 bases, with 25 bases left between them. CDR1 and CDR2 from the germline V gene are SGHTA and FQGNSA. CDR3 length: 16 residues. CDR3 region: CASSSPPGHYPFGQYF. Written as DNA, the CDR3 is TGTGCCAGCAGCTCTCCCCCGGGACACTATCCCTTCGGGCAGTACTTC.

As regards this clone: Other DNA sequences in this sample translate to the same CDR3. The gene calls are TRBV6-5 and TRBJ2-7, with 10 bases identical to TRBD1. This CDR3 comprises 14 residues. J gave up 3 bases and V 8 bases, and 7 bases lay outside the gene matches. Germline lookup yields CDR1 MNHEY and CDR2 SVGAGI. CDR3 amino acids: CASSPGTGVYEQYF. The CDR3 DNA reads TGTGCCAGCTCCCCCGGGACAGGGGTCTACGAGCAGTACTTC.

The J gene is TRBJ1-5, the V gene TRBV30; tentative D call: TRBD1 (5 bases). The CDR3 is made up of 13 amino acids. V lost 2 bases, J lost 5 bases, and 10 bases lay in between. Per the germline V gene, CDR1 is GTSNPN and CDR2 is SVGIG (reference sequence). CDR3 in DNA: TGTGCCTGGAGTCGGGGGGGGGATCAGCCCCAGCATTTT. This codes for CAWSRGGDQPQHF.

This clone was seen once. The gene calls are TRBV5-6 and TRBJ1-2; tentatively, D is TRBD1 (5 bases). Trimming removed 4 bases at V and 0 bases at J, with 13 bases between. The CDR3 has 15 amino acids. CDR1 SGHDT and CDR2 YYEEEE come from the germline V gene. CDR3 protein: CASSLGTRANYGYTF. The CDR3 DNA reads TGTGCCAGCAGCCTCGGGACTCGAGCTAACTATGGCTACACCTTC.

This rearrangement joins TRBV3-1 (or the pseudogene TRBV3-2) to TRBJ1-5; D gene uncertain. V gave up 1 base and J gave up 0 bases, with 7 bases separating them. Germline V gene data show CDR1 as LGHDT and CDR2 as YNNKEL (reference sequence). The CDR3 totals 15 residues. As DNA, the CDR3 is TGTGCCAGCAGCCAAGGGGTATATAGCAATCAGCCCCAGCATTTT. Translated, it gives CASSQGVYSNQPQHF.

This rearrangement joins TRBV6-5 to TRBJ2-1; D unresolved. Germline lookup yields CDR1 MNHEY and CDR2 SVGAGI. The CDR3 is made up of 14 amino acids. V was clipped by 6 bases and J by 7 bases, with 16 bases between them. As DNA, the CDR3 is TGTGCCAGCAGAGACAACCTGAATGTGAATGAGCAGTTCTTC. Protein: CASRDNLNVNEQFF.

J is TRBJ1-1 and V is TRBV11-1, with D unclear. CDR1 and CDR2 (germline): SGHAT, FQDESV (reference sequence). This CDR3 comprises 11 residues. V was shortened by 5 bases and J by 13 bases, with 14 bases between the two germline ends. CDR3 residues: CASSPRGKLFF. DNA of the CDR3: TGTGCCAGCAGCCCCCGTGGTAAACTTTTCTTT.

The J gene is TRBJ2-7, the V gene TRBV21-1; TRBD2 is the table's D call and was not checked against the DNA. TRBV21-1 counts as a pseudogene. The CDR3 has 15 amino acids. The DNA of the CDR3 is TGTGCCAGCAGCAAAGACACTACCGCCGCCTACGAGCAGTACTTC. Protein: CASSKDTTAAYEQYF.

The chain couples TRBV24-1 to TRBJ2-3; 7 nucleotides agree with TRBD1. The ends lost 7 bases at V and 2 bases at J; junction bases unmatched: 5. The CDR3 sequence is 14 residues long. Germline-derived CDR1 and CDR2 are KGHDR and SFDVKD. The CDR3 protein is CATSRQGHTDTQYF. Written as DNA, the CDR3 is TGTGCCACCAGCAGACAGGGACACACAGATACGCAGTATTTT.

This chain connects TRBV19 to TRBJ1-5; D is possibly TRBD1 (5 bases). Germline lookup yields CDR1 LNHDA and CDR2 SQIVND (reference sequence). The CDR3 length is 15 residues. V was trimmed by 6 bases and J by 5 bases, leaving 17 bases between them. CDR3 nucleotide sequence: TGTGCCAGTAGCAACCCACCTCAGGGAGATCAGCCCCAGCATTTT. Its translation is CASSNPPQGDQPQHF. Using reference TRBV19 and TRBJ1-5 for the parts outside the CDR3, the full variable domain is DGGITQSPKYLFRKEGQNVTLSCEQNLNHDAMYWYRQDPGQGLRLIYYSQIVNDFQKGDIAEGYSVSREKKESFPLTVTSAQKNPTAFYLCASSNPPQGDQPQHFGDGTRLSIL.

The chain is built from TRBV11-2 and TRBJ2-3; TRBD2 matches at 11 bases. Germline-derived CDR1 and CDR2 are SGHAT and FQNNGV. After removal of 3 bases from V and 1 base from J, the junction contained 3 bases not matched to a gene. This CDR3 is 16 amino acids long. CDR3 sequence: CASSFQLAGGTDTQYF. The CDR3 nucleotides are TGTGCCAGCAGCTTTCAACTAGCGGGAGGCACAGATACGCAGTATTTT. Drawing the rest from reference TRBV11-2 and TRBJ2-3, the complete variable domain is EAGVAQSPRYKIIEKRQSVAFWCNPISGHATLYWYQQILGQGPKLLIQFQNNGVVDDSQLPKDRFSAERLKGVDSTLKIQPAKLEDSAVYLCASSFQLAGGTDTQYFGPGTRLTVL.

CDR3 sequence: CASSPSGTSGSKNEQFF. DNA for the CDR3: TGCGCCAGCAGCCCTTCCGGGACTAGCGGGAGTAAAAATGAGCAGTTCTTC. This rearrangement joins TRBV5-1 to TRBJ2-1; 14 bases agree with TRBD2. Germline V lookup: CDR1 SGHRS, CDR2 YFSETQ. This CDR3 contains 17 residues. V gave up 4 bases and J gave up 7 bases; unmatched junction bases: 10. Drawing the rest from reference TRBV5-1 and TRBJ2-1, the complete variable domain is KAGVTQTPRYLIKTRGQQVTLSCSPISGHRSVSWYQQTPGQGLQFLFEYFSETQRNKGNFPGRFSGRQFSNSRSEMNVSTLELGDSALYLCASSPSGTSGSKNEQFFGPGTRLTVL.

The chain recombines TRBV6-5 with TRBJ2-7, with 10 nucleotides matching TRBD2. V was pared by 6 bases and J by 12 bases, with 8 bases of the junction left unmatched. This CDR3 has 12 amino acids. Germline assignment: CDR1 MNHEY and CDR2 SVGAGI. CDR3 region: CASRAGTSEWYF. DNA for the CDR3: TGTGCCAGCAGAGCCGGGACTAGCGAGTGGTACTTC.

The genes are TRBV28 and TRBJ1-5; D remains unclear. V dropped 6 bases and J dropped 11 bases, with 17 bases sitting between them. The germline V gene has CDR1 MDHEN and CDR2 SYDVKM. CDR3 length equals 13 residues. CDR3 amino acids: CASRPETYGSQHF. Here the CDR3 DNA reads TGTGCCAGCAGACCGGAAACTTACGGGTCCCAGCATTTT.

The chain links TRBV4-3 to TRBJ1-2; D gene uncertain. V gave up 4 bases and J gave up 3 bases, with 15 bases separating them. The V gene's germline CDR1 is LGHNA and CDR2 YSLEER. This CDR3 is 15 amino acids long. CDR3 residues: CASSPARFYDYGYTF. The CDR3 DNA sequence: TGCGCCAGCAGCCCAGCCAGGTTTTATGACTATGGCTACACCTTC.

The V gene is TRBV5-1, the J gene TRBJ2-7, with 9 bases aligning to TRBD2. CDR1 SGHRS and CDR2 YFSETQ come from the germline V gene. The CDR3 spans 15 residues. After removal of 1 base from V and 2 bases from J, the junction contained 4 bases not matched to a gene. The CDR3 protein is CASSLLLAGAYEQYF. The CDR3 DNA follows: TGCGCCAGCAGCTTGCTCTTAGCGGGGGCCTACGAGCAGTACTTC. Complete variable domain (other parts from reference TRBV5-1 and TRBJ2-7): KAGVTQTPRYLIKTRGQQVTLSCSPISGHRSVSWYQQTPGQGLQFLFEYFSETQRNKGNFPGRFSGRQFSNSRSEMNVSTLELGDSALYLCASSLLLAGAYEQYFGPGTRLTVT.

This clone was observed a single time. The chain recombines TRBV14 with TRBJ1-4, with D possibly being TRBD1 (6 bases). Trimming shortened V by 4 bases and J by 8 bases, and 14 bases separated the two germline ends. From germline, CDR1 is SGHDN and CDR2 FVKESK. The CDR3 totals 14 residues. The CDR3 bases are TGTGCCAGCAGCCCTTCACAGGGTTCAGAAAAACTGTTTTTT. Amino acids: CASSPSQGSEKLFF.

The chain has TRBV28 and TRBJ2-1; 7 bases map to TRBD2. Germline V gives CDR1 MDHEN, CDR2 SYDVKM. The CDR3 consists of 16 residues. V was clipped by 6 bases and J by 5 bases; unmatched bases: 13. CDR3 residues: CASRSGGTAGDNEQFF. In nucleotides, the CDR3 is TGTGCCAGCAGAAGTGGGGGGACGGCGGGAGACAATGAGCAGTTCTTC.

The DNA of the CDR3 is TGTGCCAGCTCACCCGCAACAGGGATCACTGAAGCTTTCTTT. It codes for CASSPATGITEAFF. This rearrangement joins TRBV18 to TRBJ1-1, with a weak D call TRBD1 (6 bases). V was pared by 3 bases and J by 4 bases, with 12 bases between. The CDR3 runs to 14 residues. The germline gives CDR1 KGHSH, CDR2 LQKENI.